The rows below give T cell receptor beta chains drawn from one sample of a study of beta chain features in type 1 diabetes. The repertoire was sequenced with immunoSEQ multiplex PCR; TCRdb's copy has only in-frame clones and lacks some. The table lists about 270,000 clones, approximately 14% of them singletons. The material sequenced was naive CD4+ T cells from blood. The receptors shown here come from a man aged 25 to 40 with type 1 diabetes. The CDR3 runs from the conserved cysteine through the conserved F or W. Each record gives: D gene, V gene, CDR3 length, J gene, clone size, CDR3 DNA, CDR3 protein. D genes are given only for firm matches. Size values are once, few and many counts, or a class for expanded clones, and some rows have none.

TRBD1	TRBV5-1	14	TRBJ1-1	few	TGCGCCAGCAGCTGGGGACAGGGGAAGACTGAAGCTTTCTTT	CASSWGQGKTEAFF
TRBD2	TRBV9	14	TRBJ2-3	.	TGTGCCAGCAGTAGGACTAGCGGCACAGATACGCAGTATTTT	CASSRTSGTDTQYF
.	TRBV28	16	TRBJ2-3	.	TGTGCCAGCAGTTTCTTGGCGGGATTTTCTCCAGATACGCAGTATTTT	CASSFLAGFSPDTQYF
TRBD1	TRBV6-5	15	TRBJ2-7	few	TGTGCCAGCAGTTACTCGGGACAGGGCACCTACGAGCAGTACTTC	CASSYSGQGTYEQYF
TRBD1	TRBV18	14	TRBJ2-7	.	TGTGCCAGCTCACCGGGGACAGGGATCTACGAGCAGTACTTC	CASSPGTGIYEQYF
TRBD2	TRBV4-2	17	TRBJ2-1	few	TGTGCCAGCAGCCAGGGCGAAGCGGGGGGCTCCTACAATGAGCAGTTCTTC	CASSQGEAGGSYNEQFF
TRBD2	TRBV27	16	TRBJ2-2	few	TGTGCCACAAAGGCAGCGGGAGGGAGAAATACCGGGGAGCTGTTTTTT	CATKAAGGRNTGELFF
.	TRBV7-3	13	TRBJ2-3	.	TGTGCCAGCAGCTCCGAGCGTGCAGATACGCAGTATTTT	CASSSERADTQYF
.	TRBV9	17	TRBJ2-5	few	TGTGCCAGCAGCTTCGGACTAGACGGAGGGGGGCAAGAGACCCAGTACTTC	CASSFGLDGGGQETQYF
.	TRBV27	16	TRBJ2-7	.	TGTGCCAGCAGTTTAGAGGTGGGGGGTTCCCTTGACGAGCAGTACTTC	CASSLEVGGSLDEQYF
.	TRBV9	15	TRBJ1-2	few	TGTGCCAGCAGCGTAGCCCAGGGGACTAACTATGGCTACACCTTC	CASSVAQGTNYGYTF
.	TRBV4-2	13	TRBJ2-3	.	TGTGCCAGCAGCCAAGGGCAAGCAGATACGCAGTATTTT	CASSQGQADTQYF
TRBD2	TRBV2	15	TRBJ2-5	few	TGTGCCAGCAGTGGCACTAGCGGGAGCCGGGAGACCCAGTACTTC	CASSGTSGSRETQYF
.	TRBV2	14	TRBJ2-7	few	TGTGCCAGCATGGTCACTCCGACTCAATACGAGCAGTACTTC	CASMVTPTQYEQYF